Sequencing of this TCR beta chain was carried out in a study of T cells after yellow fever vaccination. Study-level findings and limits: In FACS-sorted repertoires, abundant clonotypes from the bulk population could appear as contaminants.

TCRdb itself ran the 5' RACE reads through MiXCR, one entry per CDR3 protein. The table records a few hundred thousand distinct CDR3 sequences, 17% of them present only once. With respect to this clonotype: The antigen is undetermined.

Per the germline V gene, CDR1 is SGHNT and CDR2 is YYREEE (reference sequence). Trimming took 0 bases from V and 0 from J, leaving 10 bases between them. The CDR3 consists of 15 residues. The receptor comes from a young man who received the YFV17D yellow fever vaccine. The V gene is TRBV5-4, the J gene TRBJ2-7; no clear D. This specimen consisted of PBMCs, obtained roughly 5 days after the first yellow fever vaccination. The CDR3 nucleotides read TGTGCCAGCAGCTTGGACTTCCAGAGCTCCTACGAGCAGTACTTC. Translating gives CASSLDFQSSYEQYF.